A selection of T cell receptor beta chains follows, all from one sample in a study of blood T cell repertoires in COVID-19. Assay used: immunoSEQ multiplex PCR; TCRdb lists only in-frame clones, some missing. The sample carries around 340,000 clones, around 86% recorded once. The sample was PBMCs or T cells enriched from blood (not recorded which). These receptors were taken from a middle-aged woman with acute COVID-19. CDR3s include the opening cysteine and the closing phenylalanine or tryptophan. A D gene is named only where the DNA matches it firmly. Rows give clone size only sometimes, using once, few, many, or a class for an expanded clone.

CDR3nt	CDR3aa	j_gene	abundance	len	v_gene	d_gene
TGTGCCAGCAGTATAGAACAGGGGCCCCATTCACCCCTCCACTTT	CASSIEQGPHSPLHF	TRBJ1-6	.	15	TRBV27	TRBD1
TGTGCCAGCAGCCAAGCAGGGATTCAGCCCCAGCATTTT	CASSQAGIQPQHF	TRBJ1-5	.	13	TRBV3-1/TRBV3-2	.
TGCGCCAGCAGCCCGCTACCTAGCGGGACAGGCGGAGAGACCCAGTACTTC	CASSPLPSGTGGETQYF	TRBJ2-5	.	17	TRBV4-1	.
TGTGCCAGCAGTCTTCAGAGGGTGTCCTACAATGAGCAGTTCTTC	CASSLQRVSYNEQFF	TRBJ2-1	.	15	TRBV2	.
TGTGCCAGCAGTGAAGCCCTACTTACTAGCGGGGGTCGCGAGCAGTACTTC	CASSEALLTSGGREQYF	TRBJ2-7	once	17	TRBV6-1	TRBD2
TGTGCCAGCAGCCTGAGGGGTGGGACAGGGCAGATTATCGGCAATCAGCCCCAGCATTTT	CASSLRGGTGQIIGNQPQHF	TRBJ1-5	.	20	TRBV28	TRBD1
TGTGCCAGCTCACCACCCCTCCCCGGGGGCACTGAAGCTTTCTTT	CASSPPLPGGTEAFF	TRBJ1-1	.	15	TRBV18	.
TGTGCCAGCAGACCCCGCGGAGGGTACTACGAGCAGTACTTC	CASRPRGGYYEQYF	TRBJ2-7	.	14	TRBV6-5	.
TGTGCCAGCAGCCTCGCGTATTCACCCCTCCACTTT	CASSLAYSPLHF	TRBJ1-6	.	12	TRBV3-1/TRBV3-2	.
TGTGCCAGCAGCCCCGGACTAGCGGGAGGGCCGGAAGAGACCCAGTACTTC	CASSPGLAGGPEETQYF	TRBJ2-5	.	17	TRBV5-4	TRBD2
TGCGCCAGCAGCTCACAGGGACAGGGGAACCTCTACGAGCAGTACTTC	CASSSQGQGNLYEQYF	TRBJ2-7	.	16	TRBV5-1	TRBD1
TGTGCCAGCAGTCAGTATGGGAGCTATGGCTACACCTTC	CASSQYGSYGYTF	TRBJ1-2	few	13	TRBV25-1	.
TGCGCCAGCAGCTCCGCTAAAGAGGCTAGCGGGGGCCGAATACCGGATACGCAGTATTTT	CASSSAKEASGGRIPDTQYF	TRBJ2-3	.	20	TRBV4-1	TRBD2
TGTGCCAGCAGCTACAGGGTCTCTGGAAACACCATATATTTT	CASSYRVSGNTIYF	TRBJ1-3	.	14	TRBV13	.
TGTGCCAGCAGCTTAGCCCGGGGTCCGGCCGGGGAGCTGTTTTTT	CASSLARGPAGELFF	TRBJ2-2	once	15	TRBV7-2	.
TGTGCCAGCAGCCAAGCGATTAGCGGGAACATCTTGGGCGAGCAGTACTTC	CASSQAISGNILGEQYF	TRBJ2-7	.	17	TRBV14	TRBD2
TGTGCCACCAGTGATTTGGGGGACAGTAGCACAGATACGCAGTATTTT	CATSDLGDSSTDTQYF	TRBJ2-3	.	16	TRBV24-1	TRBD1
TGTGCCATCAGTGACTCCGACAGGGGTCCCGGGGAGCTGTTTTTT	CAISDSDRGPGELFF	TRBJ2-2	.	15	TRBV10-3	TRBD1
TGTGCCAGCAGCTTGGCCGGGCAGGGGTTGAACACTGAAGCTTTCTTT	CASSLAGQGLNTEAFF	TRBJ1-1	.	16	TRBV5-4	.
TGTGCCAGCAGCAAAAGGACTCCCTCTTCCTACAATGAGCAGTTCTTC	CASSKRTPSSYNEQFF	TRBJ2-1	few	16	TRBV3-1/TRBV3-2	.
TGTGCCAGCAGCAACCGCGGACAGGGGCCGGGGGGGACCCAGTACTTC	CASSNRGQGPGGTQYF	TRBJ2-5	once	16	TRBV11-2	TRBD1
TGTGCCGCCAAGGGGACAACGAGGGGTAATTCACCCCTCCACTTT	CAAKGTTRGNSPLHF	TRBJ1-6	.	15	TRBV28	.
TGTGCCACCAGTAGTCCAGGCATCTCTGGGGCCAACGTCCTGACTTTC	CATSSPGISGANVLTF	TRBJ2-6	.	16	TRBV24-1	.
TGTGCCAGCAGTTCCTCGGGGTATGGCTACACCTTC	CASSSSGYGYTF	TRBJ1-2	.	12	TRBV27	.
TGCAGCGTTGAAGATGGAGGGGTTGGTGCTTTCTTT	CSVEDGGVGAFF	TRBJ1-1	.	12	TRBV29-1	.
TGTGCCAGCAGTTATCGTTTGGGGGGAGAGACCCAGTACTTC	CASSYRLGGETQYF	TRBJ2-5	.	14	TRBV6-2/TRBV6-3	.
TGTGCCACCAGCAGAGTCGGGCAGGGTGTTGGCTACACCTTC	CATSRVGQGVGYTF	TRBJ1-2	.	14	TRBV15	.
TGTGCCAGTAGAGGGGACTACCCTCCGATTAACAATGAGCAGTTCTTC	CASRGDYPPINNEQFF	TRBJ2-1	.	16	TRBV19	TRBD2
TGTGCCACCAGCGGGGGGGGGTCGGCAGATACGCAGTATTTT	CATSGGGSADTQYF	TRBJ2-3	.	14	TRBV15	TRBD2
TGTGCCAGCAGCCCGGGCGGGACAGGGGAGACCCAGTACTTC	CASSPGGTGETQYF	TRBJ2-5	.	14	TRBV11-3	TRBD1